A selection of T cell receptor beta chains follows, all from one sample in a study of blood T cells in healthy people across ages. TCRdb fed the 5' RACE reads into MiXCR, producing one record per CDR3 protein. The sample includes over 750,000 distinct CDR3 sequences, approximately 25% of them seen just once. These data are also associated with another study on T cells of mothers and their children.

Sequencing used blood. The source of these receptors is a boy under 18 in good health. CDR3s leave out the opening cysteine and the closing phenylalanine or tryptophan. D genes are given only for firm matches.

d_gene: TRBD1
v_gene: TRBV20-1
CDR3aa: SASPGTGRETQY

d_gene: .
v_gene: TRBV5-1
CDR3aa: ASSSTGGWNTEAF

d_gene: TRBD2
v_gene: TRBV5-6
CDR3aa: ASSPLVRREVQDTQY

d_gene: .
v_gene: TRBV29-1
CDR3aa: SVDGVVLNAEAF

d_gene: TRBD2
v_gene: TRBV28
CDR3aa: ASSSTRGLAGGPWETQY

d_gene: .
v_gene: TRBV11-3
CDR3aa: ASSSGATTGEQF

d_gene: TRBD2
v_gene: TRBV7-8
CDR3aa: ASSLAYQLAGQETQY

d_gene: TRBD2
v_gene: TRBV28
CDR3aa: ASSPRTSGIVYEQY

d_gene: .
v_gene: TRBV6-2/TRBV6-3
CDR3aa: ASSYWDGSYT

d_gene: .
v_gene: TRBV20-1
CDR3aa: SAQTGDYEQY

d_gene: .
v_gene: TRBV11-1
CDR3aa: ASSLLPVWRDEQF